This T cell receptor beta chain was recovered during a study of Ad26.COV2.S vaccination and SARS-CoV-2 variants. Study-wide background: Donor got 5x10^10 or 1x10^11 viral particles of Ad26.COV2.S.

Treatment given: roughly 19 received Ad26.COV2.S at low or high dose, single or two shots; 5 received placebo; per-sample allocation not given. Sampling was performed 63 days after the first vaccine or placebo injection. Repertoires were generated with immunoSEQ multiplex PCR, while TCRdb's copy carries only in-frame clones and drops some. The profile shows about 350,000 clones, about 85% of them singletons. CDR3 length: 15 residues. CDR1 is LNHNV and CDR2 is YYDKDF in the germline V gene (reference sequence). V was shortened by 0 bases and J by 0 bases, with 8 bases between the two germline ends. The TCR originated in a person between 18 and 59 years old who received the Ad26.COV2.S COVID-19 vaccine or a placebo. The chain recombines TRBV15 with TRBJ1-1; maybe TRBD1 (5 bases). The source material was peripheral blood, sampled in a trial of Ad26.COV2.S vaccine versus placebo. DNA of the CDR3: TGTGCCACCAGCAGAGAATCGACAGTGAACACTGAAGCTTTCTTT. As protein: CATSRESTVNTEAFF.